This T cell receptor beta chain was sequenced during a study of CD8 T cells in ankylosing spondylitis. Regarding the study as a whole: Apparently characteristic of ankylosing spondylitis blood was a TCR beta motif (about 8 highly homologous variants).

Germline V CDR1 and CDR2: DFQATT, SNEGSKA (reference sequence). This CDR3 region has 18 residues. Preparation of TCR beta libraries was done by quantitative 5'-RACE with molecular barcodes. TCRdb re-derived calls from the 5' RACE reads in MiXCR, one entry per CDR3 protein. The table includes about 250,000 distinct CDR3 sequences, roughly 32% detected once. About this clonotype: Its antigen is unidentified. The junction and the germline gene differ at one end; a read error may be behind it.

Sequenced: blood, either unsorted or a sorted T cell fraction (not recorded which). The V gene is TRBV20-1, the J gene TRBJ2-3, with 8 bases matching TRBD1. The TCR comes from a male donor with ankylosing spondylitis or in good health (not recorded which). The CDR3 bases are TGCAGTGTTAGACCACAGGGGGGCCCCTACAGGGGCACAGATACGCAGTATTTT. Protein sequence: CSVRPQGGPYRGTDTQYF.